This passage covers 9 T cell receptor beta chains from one sample sequenced in a study of cytomegalovirus exposure and HLA in healthy donors. The PCR ran on 60 Vbeta and 13 Jbeta primers. The assay was immunoSEQ multiplex PCR, and TCRdb's table has in-frame clones only and misses some. The listing contains around 140,000 clones. The sequenced material came from PBMCs. The receptors come from a male donor in good health and CMV-seronegative.

Regarding this clone: At one of its ends the junction is not consistent with the germline gene, which may arise from a read error. V gene TRBV7-8 combines with J gene TRBJ2-7; D is possibly TRBD1 (5 bases). The CDR3 runs 12 residues. Germline lookup yields CDR1 SGHVS and CDR2 FQNEAQ. The CDR3 DNA sequence: TGTGCCAGCAGCCCCACAGGCTCTATTGCCTTCTTC. As protein: CASSPTGSIAFF.

CDR3 sequence reads: CASSPPSTGQETQYF. In DNA form, the CDR3 reads TGTGCCAGCTCACCACCATCCACGGGGCAAGAGACCCAGTACTTC. J is TRBJ2-5 and V is TRBV18, with D possibly matching TRBD2 (5 bases). Germline V gives CDR1 KGHSH, CDR2 LQKENI. The CDR3 runs 15 residues. The V gene lost 0 bases and the J gene lost 2 bases, with 10 bases spanning the gap.

The chain links TRBV5-1 to TRBJ2-1, with 11 bases that match TRBD2. Germline CDR1 is SGHRS and CDR2 is YFSETQ. This CDR3 is built from 16 residues. V dropped 0 bases and J dropped 8; count of bases not matched to a gene: 7. This CDR3 reads CASSLDRTSGLDEQFF. In nucleotides, the CDR3 is TGCGCCAGCAGCTTGGATAGGACTAGCGGGTTAGATGAGCAGTTCTTC. Using reference TRBV5-1 and TRBJ2-1 for the parts outside the CDR3, the full variable domain is KAGVTQTPRYLIKTRGQQVTLSCSPISGHRSVSWYQQTPGQGLQFLFEYFSETQRNKGNFPGRFSGRQFSNSRSEMNVSTLELGDSALYLCASSLDRTSGLDEQFFGPGTRLTVL.

This sequence joins TRBV7-9 and TRBJ2-3; 9 nucleotides match TRBD1. The CDR3 totals 14 residues. Germline V lookup: CDR1 SEHNR, CDR2 FQNEAQ (reference sequence). With 5 bases clipped from V and 9 bases from J, the junction kept 9 bases outside the gene matches. This CDR3 reads CASSPPSGTGTQYF. The CDR3 DNA reads as TGTGCCAGCAGCCCACCCTCCGGGACAGGGACGCAGTATTTT.

The rearrangement uses TRBV11-3 and TRBJ2-7; 12 bases fit TRBD1. V shed 4 bases and J 5 bases; nucleotides not matched to a gene: 6. Germline lookup yields CDR1 SGHNT and CDR2 YENEEA. The CDR3 has 15 residues. The CDR3 bases are TGTGCCAGCAGCTACCGGGACAGGGGGCTCCACGAGCAGTACTTC. Residues: CASSYRDRGLHEQYF.

The rearrangement joins TRBV6-1 to TRBJ1-3; D is unresolved. Germline-derived CDR1 and CDR2 are MNHNS and SASEGT. Trimming shortened V by 9 bases and J by 0 bases, and 12 bases separated the two germline ends. This CDR3 is 14 amino acids long. CDR3 region: CASKSTASGNTIYF. Here the CDR3 DNA reads TGTGCCAGTAAGTCTACAGCCTCTGGAAACACCATATATTTT.

This chain links TRBV4-3 with TRBJ1-2; tentatively, D is TRBD1 (6 bases). Trimming left V 1 base short and J 3 bases short, with 12 bases between. The CDR3 is 15 amino acids. CDR1 and CDR2 from the germline V gene are LGHNA and YSLEER. This CDR3 is CASSQGVQGDYGYTF. For the CDR3, the DNA is TGCGCCAGCAGCCAAGGAGTACAGGGTGACTATGGCTACACCTTC.

The chain recombines TRBV6-1 with TRBJ1-1, with 9 bases that match TRBD1. The CDR3 length is 16 residues. CDR1 is MNHNS, CDR2 SASEGT, per germline. With V trimmed by 3 bases and J by 10 bases, 15 bases remained unmatched. The CDR3 DNA is TGTGCCAGCAGTGATCTACGGACTTCCGGGACAGGGAGAGCTTTCTTT. Translating gives CASSDLRTSGTGRAFF.

The chain recombines TRBV4-2 with TRBJ2-7, with 9 bases matching TRBD2. CDR1 LGHNA and CDR2 YNFKEQ come from the germline V gene. V shed 4 bases and J 6 bases; nucleotides not matched to a gene: 4. The CDR3 length is 13 residues. CDR3 bases: TGTGCCAGCAGCCCCCGGACTAGCGCCGAGCAGTACTTC. Protein product: CASSPRTSAEQYF.